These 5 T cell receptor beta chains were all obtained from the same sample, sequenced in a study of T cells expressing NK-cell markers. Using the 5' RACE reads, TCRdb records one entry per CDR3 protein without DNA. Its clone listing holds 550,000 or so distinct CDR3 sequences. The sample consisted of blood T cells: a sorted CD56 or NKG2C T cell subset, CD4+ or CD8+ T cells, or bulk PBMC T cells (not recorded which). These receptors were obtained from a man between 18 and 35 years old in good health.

The CDR3: CASSVTFSDTQYF. V usage is TRBV9 and J usage is TRBJ2-3. Germline CDR1 reads SGDLS; CDR2 reads YYNGEE. CDR3 size: 13 residues. Together with reference TRBV9 and TRBJ2-3, the CDR3 gives the full variable domain: DSGVTQTPKHLITATGQRVTLRCSPRSGDLSVYWYQQSLDQGLQFLIQYYNGEERAKGNILERFSAQQFPDLHSELNLSSLELGDSALYFCASSVTFSDTQYFGPGTRLTVL.

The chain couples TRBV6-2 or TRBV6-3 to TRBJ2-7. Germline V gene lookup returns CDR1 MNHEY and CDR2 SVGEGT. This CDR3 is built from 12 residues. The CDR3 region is CASQRSGFVQYF.

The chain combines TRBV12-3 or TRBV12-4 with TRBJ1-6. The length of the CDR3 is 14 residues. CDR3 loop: CASSPDPRNSPLHF.

This CDR3 reads CASSAAGAPSRPKQFF. V usage is TRBV12-3 or TRBV12-4 and J usage is TRBJ2-1; TCRdb's D call, TRBD2, is unchecked because there is no DNA. This CDR3 spans 16 amino acids.

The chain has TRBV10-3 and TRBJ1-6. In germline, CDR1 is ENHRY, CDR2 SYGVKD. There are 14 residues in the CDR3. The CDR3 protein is CAISEADGNSPLHF.